Reported below is one T cell receptor beta chain. The sample originates from a study of blood T cell repertoires in COVID-19. Study at large: COVID-19 samples from acute and convalescent phases originated in the United States, Italy and Spain.

Profiling relied on immunoSEQ multiplex PCR, and the TCRdb table lists in-frame clones only, not all of them. The sample lists around 170,000 clones, about 87% occurring once. The V segment lost 10 bases and the J segment 0 bases; nucleotides outside the gene matches: 9. Looked up from germline, CDR1 is WSHSY and CDR2 is SAAADI. This CDR3 is 17 amino acids long. The specimen was peripheral blood. The chain is built from TRBV10-2 and TRBJ2-1, with 13 bases matching TRBD2. The TCR originated in a man aged 60 to 69 with acute or convalescent COVID-19. In DNA, the CDR3 is TGCGCCACCCAGACTAGCGGGGGGCTCCGCTCCTACAATGAGCAGTTCTTC. It yields the protein CATQTSGGLRSYNEQFF.